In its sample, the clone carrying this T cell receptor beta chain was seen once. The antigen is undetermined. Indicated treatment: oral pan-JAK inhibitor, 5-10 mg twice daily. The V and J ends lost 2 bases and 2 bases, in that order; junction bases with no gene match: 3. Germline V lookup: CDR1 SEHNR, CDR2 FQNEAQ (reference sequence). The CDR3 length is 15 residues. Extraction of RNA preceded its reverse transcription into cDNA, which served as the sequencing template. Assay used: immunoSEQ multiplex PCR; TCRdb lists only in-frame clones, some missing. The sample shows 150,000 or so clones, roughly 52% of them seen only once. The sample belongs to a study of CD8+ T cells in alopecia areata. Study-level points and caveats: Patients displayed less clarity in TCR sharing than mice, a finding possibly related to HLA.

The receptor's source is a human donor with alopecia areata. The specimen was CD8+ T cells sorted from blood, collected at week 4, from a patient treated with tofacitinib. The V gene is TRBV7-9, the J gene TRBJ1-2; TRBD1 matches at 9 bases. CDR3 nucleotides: TGTGCCAGCAGCTTATACGGGACAGGGAACTATGGCTACACCTTC. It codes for CASSLYGTGNYGYTF.